This T cell receptor beta chain is from a study of T cells in Graves' hyperthyroidism and ophthalmopathy. The CDR3 is 12 residues long. Germline V lookup: CDR1 SNHLY, CDR2 FYNNEI. Trimming took 8 bases from V and 4 from J, leaving 11 bases between them. This clonotype was recorded at least ten times. This sample holds PBMCs from approximately 10 ml fresh peripheral blood. The investigators amplified TCR beta CDR3 regions from RNA transcripts. HTBI primers were used for first-round RT-PCR of the TCR CDR3. MiXCR, applied by TCRdb to the multiplex PCR reads, yields one record per CDR3 protein. The sample records some 300,000 distinct CDR3 sequences, approximately 12% being singletons.

The clonotype comes from a woman aged 30 to 39 with Graves' hyperthyroidism that later progressed to Graves' ophthalmopathy. The material sequenced was blood. V and J are TRBV2 and TRBJ1-2; D unclear. The CDR3 here is CASSGRIYGYTF. For the CDR3, the DNA is TGTGCCAGCTCTGGCAGAATCTATGGCTACACCTTC. Variable domain in full (rest from reference TRBV2 and TRBJ1-2): EPEVTQTPSHQVTQMGQEVILRCVPISNHLYFYWYRQILGQKVEFLVSFYNNEISEKSEIFDDQFSVERPDGSNFTLKIRSTKLEDSAMYFCASSGRIYGYTFGSGTRLTVV.